This entry is about one T cell receptor beta chain. The CDR3 length is 15 residues. Germline V gene data show CDR1 as DFQATT and CDR2 as SNEGSKA (reference sequence). Between the trimmed V and J ends, which lost 3 bases and 0 bases, there was a span of 12 bases. Authors' analysis steps: Amplification from reference gene primers served as the basis for estimated nucleated cell counts. The table came from immunoSEQ multiplex PCR; TCRdb's copy has only in-frame clones and leaves some out. The V and J calls and clone size were taken over from that table, and D and trimming were inferred from the DNA. The data show over 90,000 clones, 65% to 85% seen once. The data originate from a study of blood T cell repertoires in COVID-19. Overall study context: There were acute and convalescent COVID-19 samples, and they came from the United States, Italy and Spain.

The clonotype was recovered from a man at least 80 years old with active or convalescent COVID-19. Sample: peripheral blood. The rearrangement joins TRBV20-1 to TRBJ1-5; the D is unclear. The CDR3 nucleotides read TGCAGTGCTAGTATGGGCCCTTATAGCAATCAGCCCCAGCATTTT. It encodes CSASMGPYSNQPQHF.